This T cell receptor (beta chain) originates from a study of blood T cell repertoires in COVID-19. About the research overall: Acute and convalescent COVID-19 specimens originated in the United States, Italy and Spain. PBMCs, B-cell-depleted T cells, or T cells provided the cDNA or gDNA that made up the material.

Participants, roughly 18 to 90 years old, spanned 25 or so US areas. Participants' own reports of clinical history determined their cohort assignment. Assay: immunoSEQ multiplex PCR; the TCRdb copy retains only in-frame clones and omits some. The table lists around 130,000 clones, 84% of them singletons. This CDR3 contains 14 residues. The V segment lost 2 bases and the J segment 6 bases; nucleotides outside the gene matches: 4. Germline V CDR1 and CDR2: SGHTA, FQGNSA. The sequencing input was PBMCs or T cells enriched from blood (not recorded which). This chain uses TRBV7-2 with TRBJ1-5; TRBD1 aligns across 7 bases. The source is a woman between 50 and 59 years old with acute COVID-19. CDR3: CASSLQGGSQPQHF. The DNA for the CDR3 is TGTGCCAGCAGCTTACAGGGGGGAAGTCAGCCCCAGCATTTT. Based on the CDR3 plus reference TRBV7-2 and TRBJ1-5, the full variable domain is GAGVSQSPSNKVTEKGKDVELRCDPISGHTALYWYRQSLGQGLEFLIYFQGNSAPDKSGLPSDRFSAERTGGSVSTLTIQRTQQEDSAVYLCASSLQGGSQPQHFGDGTRLSIL.